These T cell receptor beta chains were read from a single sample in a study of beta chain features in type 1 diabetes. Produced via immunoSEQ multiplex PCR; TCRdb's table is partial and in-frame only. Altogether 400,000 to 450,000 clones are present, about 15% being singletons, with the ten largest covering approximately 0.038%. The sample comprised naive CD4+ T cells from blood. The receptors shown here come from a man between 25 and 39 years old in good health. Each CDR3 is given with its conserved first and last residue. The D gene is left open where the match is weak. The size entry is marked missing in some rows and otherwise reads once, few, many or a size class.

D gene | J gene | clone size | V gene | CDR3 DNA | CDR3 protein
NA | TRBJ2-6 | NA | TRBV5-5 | TGTGCCAGCAGCAGCGCCACAGGGTCCGGGGCCAACGTCCTGACTTTC | CASSSATGSGANVLTF
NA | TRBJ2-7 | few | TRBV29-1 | TGCAGCGTTGAAGTTTCGCAAGGGGCCTCCGAGCAGTACTTC | CSVEVSQGASEQYF
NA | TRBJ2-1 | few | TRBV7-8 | TGTGCCAGCAGCCCCCCTGGCTACAATGAGCAGTTCTTC | CASSPPGYNEQFF
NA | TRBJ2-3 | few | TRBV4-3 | TGCGCCAGCAGCCAAGATCGGGTTTATACGCAGTATTTT | CASSQDRVYTQYF
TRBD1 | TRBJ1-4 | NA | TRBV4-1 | TGCGCCAGCAGCCAAGATCGGGGACAGACTAATGAAAAACTGTTTTTT | CASSQDRGQTNEKLFF
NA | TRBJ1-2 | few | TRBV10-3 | TGTGCCATCAGTGGTCGGGGGTTATATGGCTACACCTTC | CAISGRGLYGYTF
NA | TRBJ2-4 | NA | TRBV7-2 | TGTGCCAGCAGCTTAGAGGGGAAAAACATTCAGTACTTC | CASSLEGKNIQYF
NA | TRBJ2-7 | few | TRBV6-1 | TGTGCCAGCAGTGAAGAGGGGTTAAGTACCTACGAGCAGTACTTC | CASSEEGLSTYEQYF
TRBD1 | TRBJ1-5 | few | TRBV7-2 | TGTGCCAGCAGCTCAGGTCGGCAGGGGGCGTATCTTCAGCCCCAGCATTTT | CASSSGRQGAYLQPQHF
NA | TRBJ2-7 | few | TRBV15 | TGTGCCACCAGCAGAGTGTCCGGGGGAATTCGCGAGCAGTACTTC | CATSRVSGGIREQYF
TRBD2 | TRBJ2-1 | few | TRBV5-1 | TGCGCCAGCAGCTTGGGGCTAGCGGGCCCCTGGGATGAGCAGTTCTTC | CASSLGLAGPWDEQFF
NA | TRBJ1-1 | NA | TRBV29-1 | TGCAGCGTTGCGGAGAACACTGAAGCTTTCTTT | CSVAENTEAFF
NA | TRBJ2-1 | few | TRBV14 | TGTGCCAGCAGCCAAGGTTTTGCGACGGGGCAGTTCTTC | CASSQGFATGQFF
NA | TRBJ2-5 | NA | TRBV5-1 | TGCGCCAGCAGCTCACAGGGAACAGAGACCCAGTACTTC | CASSSQGTETQYF
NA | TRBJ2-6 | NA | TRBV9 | TGTGCCAGCAGCCCCCCTCTCGGGACATCTGGGGCCAACGTCCTGACTTTC | CASSPPLGTSGANVLTF
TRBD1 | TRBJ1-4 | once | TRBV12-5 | TGTGCTAGTGGTCGGGACAGCGAAAAACTGTTTTTT | CASGRDSEKLFF
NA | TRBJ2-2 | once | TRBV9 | TGTGCCAGCAGCGTAGGCGTGACAAGGAACACCGGGGAGCTGTTTTTT | CASSVGVTRNTGELFF
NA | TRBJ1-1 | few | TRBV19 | TGTGCCAGTAGTATTCCCGGGGCGGACACTGAAGCTTTCTTT | CASSIPGADTEAFF
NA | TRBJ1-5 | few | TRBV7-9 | TGTGCCAGCAGTTCCCGCCCCGACCAGCCCCAGCATTTT | CASSSRPDQPQHF
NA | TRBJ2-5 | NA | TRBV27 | TGTGCCAGCAGTTTATCGAACGGCAAAGAGACCCAGTACTTC | CASSLSNGKETQYF
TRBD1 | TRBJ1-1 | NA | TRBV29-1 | TGCAGCGGACAGGGCCCTGAAGCTTTCTTT | CSGQGPEAFF
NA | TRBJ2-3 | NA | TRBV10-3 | TGTGCCATCAGCGGGGAGAGCACAGATACGCAGTATTTT | CAISGESTDTQYF
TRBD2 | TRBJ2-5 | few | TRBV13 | TGTGCCAGCAGCTCCGGACTAGCGGGGCTCGCCCAGTACTTC | CASSSGLAGLAQYF
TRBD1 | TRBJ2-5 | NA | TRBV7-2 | TGTGCCAGCGCCGAGCGAGGGGGCGAAGAGACCCAGTACTTC | CASAERGGEETQYF
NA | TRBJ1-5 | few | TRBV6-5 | TGTGCCAGCAGGAGAACAAATAGCAATCAGCCCCAGCATTTT | CASRRTNSNQPQHF
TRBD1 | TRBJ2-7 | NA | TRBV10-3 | TGTGCCATCAGTGGGGGACAGGGCTACGAGCAGTACTTC | CAISGGQGYEQYF
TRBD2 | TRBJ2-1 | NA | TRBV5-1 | TGCGCCAGCAGCTCCGGGACTAGCGGGAGCGGTGAGCAGTTCTTC | CASSSGTSGSGEQFF
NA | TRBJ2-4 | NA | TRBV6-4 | TGTGCCAGCAGTGACAGGAACTTC | CASSDRNF
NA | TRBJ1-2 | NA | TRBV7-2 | TGTGCCAGCAGCCCGGACGGCCGCTATGGCTACACCTTC | CASSPDGRYGYTF
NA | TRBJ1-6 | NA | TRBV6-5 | TGTGCCAGGCGAGGAGCGAGCTCCTATAATTCACCCCTCCACTTT | CARRGASSYNSPLHF
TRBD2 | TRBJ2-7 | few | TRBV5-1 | TGCGCCAGCAGCTCGATCGCGGGGGTTTACGAGCAGTACTTC | CASSSIAGVYEQYF
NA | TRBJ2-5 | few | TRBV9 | TGTGCCAGCAGCGTAGGTCTAGTGGGCGGAGGTCAAGAGACCCAGTACTTC | CASSVGLVGGGQETQYF
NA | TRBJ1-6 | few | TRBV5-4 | TGTGCCAGCAGCTTGGAGGGCTATGGTTCACCCCTCCACTTT | CASSLEGYGSPLHF
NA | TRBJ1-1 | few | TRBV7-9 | TGTGCCAGCAGCTTAGAGGCGGGGAACGCTTTCTTT | CASSLEAGNAFF
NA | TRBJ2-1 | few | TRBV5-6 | TGTGCCAGCAGCCATACCACCGGGACGAAACTATACAATGAGCAGTTCTTC | CASSHTTGTKLYNEQFF
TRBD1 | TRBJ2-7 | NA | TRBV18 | TGTGCCAGCTCACCAAGATATAGGACAGGGGCCTACGAGCAGTACTTC | CASSPRYRTGAYEQYF
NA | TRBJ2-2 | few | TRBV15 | TGTGCCACCAGCAGAGACAGTACGAACACCGGGGAGCTGTTTTTT | CATSRDSTNTGELFF
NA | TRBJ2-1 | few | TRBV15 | TGTGCCACCAGCAGACATCCCTCACCCATAATACAGTACAATGAGCAGTTCTTC | CATSRHPSPIIQYNEQFF
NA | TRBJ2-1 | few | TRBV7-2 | TGTGCCAGCAGCCCCCGGGGGAGCTCCTACAATGAGCAGTTCTTC | CASSPRGSSYNEQFF
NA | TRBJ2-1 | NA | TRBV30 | TGTGCCTGGATTAATGAGCAGTTCTTC | CAWINEQFF
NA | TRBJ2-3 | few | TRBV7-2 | TGTGCCAGCAGCGTTAGCGGTACGGATACGCAGTATTTT | CASSVSGTDTQYF
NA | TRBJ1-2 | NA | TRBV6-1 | TGTGCCAGCCGCCTGGGGTTGGACTACACCTTC | CASRLGLDYTF
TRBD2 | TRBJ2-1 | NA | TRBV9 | TGTGCCAGCAGCCCACGCATCGGACTAGCGTCCCTCAAGGGGGATGAGCAGTTCTTC | CASSPRIGLASLKGDEQFF
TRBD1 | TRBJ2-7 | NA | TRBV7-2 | TGTGCCAGCAGCTTGGACAGGGGGCGCGAGCAGTACTTC | CASSLDRGREQYF
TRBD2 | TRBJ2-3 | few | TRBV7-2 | TGTGCCAGCAGCTCTAGCGGTACTAGCACAGATACGCAGTATTTT | CASSSSGTSTDTQYF
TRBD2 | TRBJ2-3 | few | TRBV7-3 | TGTGCCAGCAGCCTAGCGGGAGGCGGGGATACGCAGTATTTT | CASSLAGGGDTQYF
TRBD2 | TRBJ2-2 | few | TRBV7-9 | TGTGCCAGCAGCTGGACTAGCGGGAGCACCGGGGAGCTGTTTTTT | CASSWTSGSTGELFF
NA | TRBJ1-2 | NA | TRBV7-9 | TGTGCCAGCAGCTTAGGAACAGAAAACTATGGCTACACCTTC | CASSLGTENYGYTF
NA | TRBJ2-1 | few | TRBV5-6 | TGTGCCAGCAGCTTGGCCCTAGCCAACAATGAGCAGTTCTTC | CASSLALANNEQFF
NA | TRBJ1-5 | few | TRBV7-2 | TGTGCCAGCAGCTTCGAGTACGGGGGCAATCAGCCCCAGCATTTT | CASSFEYGGNQPQHF
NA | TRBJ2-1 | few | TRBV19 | TGTGCCAGTAGTAAAGGGGTTGTGGACAATGAGCAGTTCTTC | CASSKGVVDNEQFF
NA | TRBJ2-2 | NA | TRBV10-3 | TGTGCCATCAGAGGAACGGGACTGGACGGGGAGCTGTTTTTT | CAIRGTGLDGELFF
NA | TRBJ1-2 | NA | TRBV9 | TGTGCCAGCAGCGTAGTGTCAAGTACGCTCAGCTATGGCTACACCTTC | CASSVVSSTLSYGYTF
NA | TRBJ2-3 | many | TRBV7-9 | TGTGCCAGCAGCTTAGCTAGCGGTAGCACAGATACGCAGTATTTT | CASSLASGSTDTQYF